The table lists the clone carrying this T cell receptor beta chain with a few counts. The data belong to a study of blood T cell repertoires in COVID-19. Across the study: Sites across the United States, Italy and Spain contributed samples from acute and convalescent COVID-19. PBMCs, B-cell-depleted T cells, or T cells were the source of the cDNA or gDNA that made up the material.

Germline V gene sequence: CDR1 MNHEY, CDR2 SMNVEV (reference sequence). The CDR3 loop spans 16 amino acids. V lost 6 bases to trimming and J lost 6 bases; unmatched junction nucleotides: 11. Under the authors' procedure: Amplification from reference gene primers served as the basis for estimated nucleated cell counts. The protocol was immunoSEQ multiplex PCR, while the TCRdb copy is restricted to in-frame clones and leaves out a portion. That table gives V, J and clone size, and the DNA gave D and trimming. The table shows about 230,000 clones, with 80% to 90% occurring only once. The TCR comes from a man aged 18-30 years who had recovered from COVID-19. V and J are TRBV27 and TRBJ1-2; 12 positions agree with TRBD1. Sequenced: PBMCs or T cells enriched from blood (not recorded which). This chain's CDR3 is CASRKPGQGALNGYTF. For the CDR3, the DNA is TGTGCCAGCAGGAAACCGGGACAGGGGGCTTTAAATGGCTACACCTTC.